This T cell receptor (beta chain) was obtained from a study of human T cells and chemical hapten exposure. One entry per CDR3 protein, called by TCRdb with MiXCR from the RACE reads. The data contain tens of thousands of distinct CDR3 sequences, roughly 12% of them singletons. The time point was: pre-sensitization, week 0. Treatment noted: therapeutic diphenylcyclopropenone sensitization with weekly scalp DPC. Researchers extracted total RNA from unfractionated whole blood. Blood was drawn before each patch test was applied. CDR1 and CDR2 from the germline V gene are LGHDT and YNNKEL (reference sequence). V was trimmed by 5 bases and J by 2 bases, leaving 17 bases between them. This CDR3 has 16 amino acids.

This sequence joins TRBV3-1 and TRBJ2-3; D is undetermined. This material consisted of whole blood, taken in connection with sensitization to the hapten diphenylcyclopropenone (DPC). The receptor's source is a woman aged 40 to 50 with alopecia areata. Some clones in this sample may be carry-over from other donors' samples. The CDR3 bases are TGTGCCAGCAGCAGCTACTCGGCCATATCCACAGATACGCAGTATTTT. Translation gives CASSSYSAISTDTQYF.